Described below is a single TCR beta chain sequence and its context. Its specificity is not known. The data derive from a study of cytomegalovirus exposure and HLA in healthy donors. Regarding the study as a whole: Beyond CMV serostatus, there was no information to go on about immune exposure. It was confirmed in vitro that three of the CMV-associated chains were specific for CMV antigens.

PCR used 60 Vbeta primers and 13 Jbeta primers. Assay: immunoSEQ multiplex PCR; the TCRdb copy retains only in-frame clones and omits some. This table holds about 150,000 clones, approximately 80% found once. This sequence was found in a man aged 25-40 years in good health and CMV-seropositive. The material sequenced was PBMCs.

The CDR3 nucleotides are TGTGCCAGCAGCCCAACCGGGACTAGCACATGGGGTGAGCAGTTCTTC. This translates into CASSPTGTSTWGEQFF. The chain employs TRBV9 and TRBJ2-1; 9 nucleotides align to TRBD2. Per germline, CDR1 SGDLS and CDR2 YYNGEE. V trimming: 4 bases; J trimming: 9 bases; junction bases outside the gene matches: 14. The CDR3 has 16 residues.